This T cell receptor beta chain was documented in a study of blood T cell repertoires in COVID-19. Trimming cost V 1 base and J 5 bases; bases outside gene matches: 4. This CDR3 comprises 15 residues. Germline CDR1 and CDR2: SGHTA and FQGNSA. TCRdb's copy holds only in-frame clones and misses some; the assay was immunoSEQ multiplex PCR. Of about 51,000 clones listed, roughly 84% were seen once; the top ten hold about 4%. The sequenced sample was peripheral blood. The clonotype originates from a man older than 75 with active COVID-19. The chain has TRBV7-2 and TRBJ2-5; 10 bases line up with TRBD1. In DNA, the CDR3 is TGTGCCAGCAGCTTAGGGGACAGGGGCGCGGAGACCCAGTACTTC. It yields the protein CASSLGDRGAETQYF.